This is a list of T cell receptor beta chains from one sample in a study of T cell responses to AZD1222 COVID-19 vaccine. Method: immunoSEQ multiplex PCR; TCRdb's copy keeps in-frame clones and lacks some. The repertoire holds 180,000 or so clones, with 90% to 95% as singletons. The material sequenced was peripheral blood, taken on day 0 of AZD1222 vaccination. The receptors were gathered from an adult in good health. CDR3s include the opening cysteine and the closing phenylalanine or tryptophan. D genes are given only for firm matches. Rows may omit the clone size; those that give it use once, few, many or a size class.

V: TRBV24-1; size: once; J: TRBJ1-4; D: -; DNA: TGTGCCGGGGGATCGGGAGCAAGTGAAAAACTGTTTTTT; CDR3: CAGGSGASEKLFF
V: TRBV5-8; size: once; J: TRBJ2-1; D: TRBD2; DNA: TGTGCCAGCAGCTGGATACTAGCGGAGGACTACAATGAGCAGTTCTTC; CDR3: CASSWILAEDYNEQFF
V: TRBV4-2; size: -; J: TRBJ2-3; D: -; DNA: TGTGCCAGCAGCCAAGCGTATAGGGTGGGGGTACCAGATACGCAGTATTTT; CDR3: CASSQAYRVGVPDTQYF
V: TRBV19; size: -; J: TRBJ2-1; D: TRBD2; DNA: TGTGCCAGTAGTATTGGGGACTACTCCAATGAGCAGTTCTTC; CDR3: CASSIGDYSNEQFF
V: TRBV5-1; size: -; J: TRBJ2-2; D: -; DNA: TGCGCCAGCAGCTTGGCCCCCGGGCCGGGGAACACCGGGGAGCTGTTTTTT; CDR3: CASSLAPGPGNTGELFF
V: TRBV9; size: -; J: TRBJ2-1; D: TRBD2; DNA: TGTGCCAGCAGCGTAGTACCGGGGACTAGCGGGAGTTTAGCCCGCAATGAGCAGTTCTTC; CDR3: CASSVVPGTSGSLARNEQFF
V: TRBV15; size: -; J: TRBJ1-5; D: -; DNA: TGTGCCACCAGCAGAGCGACAGGTAATCAGCCCCAGCATTTT; CDR3: CATSRATGNQPQHF
V: TRBV7-9; size: -; J: TRBJ1-3; D: -; DNA: TGTGCCAGCAGCCTTGACAGCTCTGGAAACACCATATATTTT; CDR3: CASSLDSSGNTIYF
V: TRBV19; size: -; J: TRBJ1-1; D: -; DNA: TGTGCCAGTAGTATTCGTCGGGGTGAAGCTTTCTTT; CDR3: CASSIRRGEAFF
V: TRBV6-4; size: -; J: TRBJ2-3; D: -; DNA: TGTGCCAGCAGTGACGGGGAGCACACAGATACGCAGTATTTT; CDR3: CASSDGEHTDTQYF
V: TRBV27; size: -; J: TRBJ1-5; D: -; DNA: TGTGCCAGCAGTCTCCTCCCTGATCAGCCCCAGCATTTT; CDR3: CASSLLPDQPQHF
V: TRBV19; size: once; J: TRBJ1-1; D: TRBD1; DNA: TGTGCCAGTACCCAGCCTGGACAGGGGGCTACTGAAGCTTTCTTT; CDR3: CASTQPGQGATEAFF
V: TRBV14; size: -; J: TRBJ2-3; D: -; DNA: TGTGCCAGCAGCCAAGATGCGAGAGATACGCAGTATTTT; CDR3: CASSQDARDTQYF
V: TRBV7-6; size: -; J: TRBJ1-4; D: TRBD1; DNA: TGTGCCAGCAGCTTAGGTCCTGCCACAGGGGCTACTAATGAAAAACTGTTTTTT; CDR3: CASSLGPATGATNEKLFF
V: TRBV5-4; size: -; J: TRBJ2-3; D: -; DNA: TGTGCCAGCAGCCGATCGGGACTTCGCACAGATACGCAGTATTTT; CDR3: CASSRSGLRTDTQYF
V: TRBV7-9; size: -; J: TRBJ1-1; D: -; DNA: TGTGCCAGCAGCTTTAGAACGGGTCATCAGGGGAACACTGAAGCTTTCTTT; CDR3: CASSFRTGHQGNTEAFF
V: TRBV29-1; size: -; J: TRBJ2-1; D: TRBD2; DNA: TGCAGCGTTGGGATAGCGGGAGGTCGGGGGTATGAGCAGTTCTTC; CDR3: CSVGIAGGRGYEQFF
V: TRBV5-1; size: -; J: TRBJ1-4; D: -; DNA: TGCGCCAGCAGCTTGGCGGGTGATGAAAAACTGTTTTTT; CDR3: CASSLAGDEKLFF
V: TRBV3-1/TRBV3-2; size: once; J: TRBJ2-1; D: -; DNA: TGTGCCAGCAGCCCCACCCGGGACACCCGTCGGTATGAGCAGTTCTTC; CDR3: CASSPTRDTRRYEQFF
V: TRBV6-4; size: -; J: TRBJ2-3; D: TRBD2; DNA: TGTGCCAGCAGTTCCGAGACTAGCGGGCCGGATACGCAGTATTTT; CDR3: CASSSETSGPDTQYF
V: TRBV4-1; size: -; J: TRBJ1-5; D: TRBD1; DNA: TGCGCCAGCAGCCAAGACGTGGACAGGGGTAGGAGTCAGCCCCAGCATTTT; CDR3: CASSQDVDRGRSQPQHF
V: TRBV5-5; size: -; J: TRBJ1-1; D: -; DNA: TGTGCCAGCAGTTTGGACAGACCGAACACTGAAGCTTTCTTT; CDR3: CASSLDRPNTEAFF
V: TRBV10-3; size: -; J: TRBJ2-3; D: TRBD2; DNA: TGTGCCTCCGGACTAGCAAGAGATACGCAGTATTTT; CDR3: CASGLARDTQYF
V: TRBV5-4; size: -; J: TRBJ2-7; D: -; DNA: TGTGCCAGCAGCTTTTTTCAGGTCGGGGACGAGCAGTACTTC; CDR3: CASSFFQVGDEQYF
V: TRBV24-1; size: once; J: TRBJ2-2; D: TRBD2; DNA: TGTGCCACCAGTGATGGCGGGAGGGTCACCGGGGAGCTGTTTTTT; CDR3: CATSDGGRVTGELFF
V: TRBV3-1/TRBV3-2; size: -; J: TRBJ2-7; D: -; DNA: TGTGCCAGCAGCCGGGCCGGCAGGTCCCACGAGCAGTACTTC; CDR3: CASSRAGRSHEQYF
V: TRBV19; size: -; J: TRBJ1-6; D: -; DNA: TGTGCCAGTAAGGAAAGAGCTAATTCACCCCTCCACTTT; CDR3: CASKERANSPLHF
V: TRBV6-5; size: -; J: TRBJ1-2; D: -; DNA: TGTGCCAGCAGTCTCGACAGACCCTATGGCTACACCTTC; CDR3: CASSLDRPYGYTF
V: TRBV24-1; size: -; J: TRBJ2-1; D: TRBD2; DNA: TGTGCCACCAGTGATCTCTCCGGGACTAGCGGGAGGGCCATTAATGAGCAGTTCTTC; CDR3: CATSDLSGTSGRAINEQFF
V: TRBV27; size: once; J: TRBJ2-7; D: -; DNA: TGTGCCAGCAGTTTATCGGGGCAGGGGTGGGGTCGTTACGAGCAGTACTTC; CDR3: CASSLSGQGWGRYEQYF
V: TRBV27; size: -; J: TRBJ2-3; D: -; DNA: TGTGCCAGCAGTTTAAGGCCCTGGACAGATACGCAGTATTTT; CDR3: CASSLRPWTDTQYF
V: TRBV6-6; size: once; J: TRBJ1-2; D: TRBD1; DNA: TGTGCCAGCAGCCAGGGACAGGGATCTTTAGGATATGGCTACACCTTC; CDR3: CASSQGQGSLGYGYTF
V: TRBV27; size: -; J: TRBJ1-2; D: -; DNA: TGTGCCAGCAGTTTATCGGCAGGGGTTAACTATGGCTACACCTTC; CDR3: CASSLSAGVNYGYTF
V: TRBV6-1; size: -; J: TRBJ2-7; D: TRBD2; DNA: TGTGCCAGCAGTTTCACGGGAGGGCCGTACGAGCAGTACTTC; CDR3: CASSFTGGPYEQYF
V: TRBV7-3; size: -; J: TRBJ2-2; D: -; DNA: TGTGCCAGCAGCTTAATGGTTAGCACCGGGGAGCTGTTTTTT; CDR3: CASSLMVSTGELFF
V: TRBV12-5; size: -; J: TRBJ1-5; D: -; DNA: TGTGCTAGTGGTTTGTTGTTTCAGCCCCAGCATTTT; CDR3: CASGLLFQPQHF
V: TRBV5-1; size: once; J: TRBJ1-2; D: -; DNA: TGCGCCAGCAGCTTGGATTGGGGTAGGGGAGGCTACACCTTC; CDR3: CASSLDWGRGGYTF
V: TRBV6-2/TRBV6-3; size: -; J: TRBJ1-2; D: -; DNA: TGTGCCAGCAGTACTCGGACAACCTATGGCTACACCTTC; CDR3: CASSTRTTYGYTF
V: TRBV3-1/TRBV3-2; size: -; J: TRBJ1-2; D: TRBD1; DNA: TGTGCCAGCAGTCAATTTGACAGGGCTGGCTATGGCTACACCTTC; CDR3: CASSQFDRAGYGYTF
V: TRBV7-9; size: -; J: TRBJ2-7; D: TRBD2; DNA: TGTGCCAGCAGCACACAGCGGCCCCCGAGACTAGCGGGAGCCTACGAGCAGTACTTC; CDR3: CASSTQRPPRLAGAYEQYF